Listed here is a single T cell receptor beta chain. The antigen remains undetermined. Germline CDR1 and CDR2: SEHNR and FQNEAQ (reference sequence). The CDR3 covers 14 residues. The J segment lost 7 bases and the V segment lost 5 bases, leaving 7 bases of the junction unmatched. This specimen belongs to a study of cytomegalovirus exposure and HLA in healthy donors. General study results and limits: Later analysis demonstrated an association between a missense DCLRE1C variant and TCR beta V- and J-gene trimming. Most TCR sequences were rare, but some public TCRs occurred in many donors. Differences between HLA loci emerged in a later analysis of TCR association rates, with DRB1 most and HLA-C fewest.

Both 60 Vbeta primers and 13 Jbeta primers went into the PCR. TCRdb's table, derived via immunoSEQ multiplex PCR, lists solely in-frame clones and lacks some. In the table there are approximately 110,000 clones, approximately 81% of which are singletons. The chain has TRBV7-9 and TRBJ1-4; 7 positions match TRBD1. Source material: PBMCs. The TCR originated in a young woman in good health and CMV-seronegative. In nucleotides, the CDR3 is TGTGCCAGCAGCGACTGGCAGGGGGGTGAAAAACTGTTTTTT. Its translation is CASSDWQGGEKLFF.